This T cell receptor beta chain was sequenced for a study of T-cell reconstitution after alpha-beta-depleted transplantation in children. Unique molecular identifiers were incorporated into the prepared TCRbeta library. TCRdb itself ran the PCR reads through MiXCR, one entry per CDR3 protein. Of some 520,000 distinct CDR3 sequences in the sample, 32% are singletons; the top ten hold 2% to 2.5%. The J segment lost 5 bases and the V segment lost 2 bases, leaving 18 bases of the junction unmatched. The CDR3 runs to 20 residues. This clonotype came up a few times. The TCR sequence derives from a human donor who donated a stem cell graft to a child with aplastic anemia. Here the sequenced sample was PBMCs from the stem cell graft donor, taken from the stem cell graft. This chain connects TRBV12-3 or TRBV12-4 to TRBJ2-5; 12 nucleotides agree with TRBD2. CDR3 in DNA: TGTGCCAGCAGTTTATGGCGGACAGGGGGACTAGCGGGTGGAGGGGAGACCCAGTACTTC. This codes for CASSLWRTGGLAGGGETQYF.